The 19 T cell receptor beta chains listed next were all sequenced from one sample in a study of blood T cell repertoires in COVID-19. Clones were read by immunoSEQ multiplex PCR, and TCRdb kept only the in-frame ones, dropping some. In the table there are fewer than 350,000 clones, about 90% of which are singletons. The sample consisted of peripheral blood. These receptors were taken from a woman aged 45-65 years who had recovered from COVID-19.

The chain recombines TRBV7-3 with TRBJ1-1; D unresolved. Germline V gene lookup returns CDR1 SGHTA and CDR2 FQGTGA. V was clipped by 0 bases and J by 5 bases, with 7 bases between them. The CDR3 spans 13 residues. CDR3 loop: CASSLTTGTEAFF. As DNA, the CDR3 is TGTGCCAGCAGCTTAACGACGGGAACTGAAGCTTTCTTT.

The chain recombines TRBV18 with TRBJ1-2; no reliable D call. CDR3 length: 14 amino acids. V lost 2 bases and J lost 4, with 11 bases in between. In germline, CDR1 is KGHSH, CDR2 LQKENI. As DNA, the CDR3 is TGTGCCAGCTCACCAGGGCAGCCCCCCTATGGCTACACCTTC. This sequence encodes CASSPGQPPYGYTF.

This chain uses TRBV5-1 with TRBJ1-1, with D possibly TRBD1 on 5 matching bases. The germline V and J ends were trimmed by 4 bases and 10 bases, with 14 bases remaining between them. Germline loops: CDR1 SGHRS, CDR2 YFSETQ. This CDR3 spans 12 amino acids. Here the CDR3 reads CASSIGTEGAFF. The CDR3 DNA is TGCGCCAGCAGCATTGGGACGGAGGGAGCTTTCTTT.

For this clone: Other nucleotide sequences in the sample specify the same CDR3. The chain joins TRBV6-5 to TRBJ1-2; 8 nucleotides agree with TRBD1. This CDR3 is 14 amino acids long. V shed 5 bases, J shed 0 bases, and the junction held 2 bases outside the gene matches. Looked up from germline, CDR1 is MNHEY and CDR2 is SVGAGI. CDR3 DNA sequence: TGTGCCAGCAGTAGGGGACAGGCTAACTATGGCTACACCTTC. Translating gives CASSRGQANYGYTF.

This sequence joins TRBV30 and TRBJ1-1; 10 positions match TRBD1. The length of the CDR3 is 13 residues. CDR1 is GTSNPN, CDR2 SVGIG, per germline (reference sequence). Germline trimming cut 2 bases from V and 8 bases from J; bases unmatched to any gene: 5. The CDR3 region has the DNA TGTGCCTGGAGTCGACAGGGGGCAGGAGAAGCTTTCTTT. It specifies CAWSRQGAGEAFF.

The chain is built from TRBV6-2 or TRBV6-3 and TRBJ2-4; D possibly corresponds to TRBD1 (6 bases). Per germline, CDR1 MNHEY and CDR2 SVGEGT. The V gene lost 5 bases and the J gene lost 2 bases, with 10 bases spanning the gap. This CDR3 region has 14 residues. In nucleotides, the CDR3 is TGTGCCAGCAGTAGGGACAAACCCAAAAACATTCAGTACTTC. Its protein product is CASSRDKPKNIQYF.

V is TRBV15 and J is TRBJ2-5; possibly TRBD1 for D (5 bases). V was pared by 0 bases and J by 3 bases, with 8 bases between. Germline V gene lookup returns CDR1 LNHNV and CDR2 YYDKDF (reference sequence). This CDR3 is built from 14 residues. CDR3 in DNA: TGTGCCACCAGCAGAGACAGGGCAGAAGAGACCCAGTACTTC. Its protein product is CATSRDRAEETQYF.

CDR3 nucleotides: TGTGCCAGCAGCGCCGGACTGTTCTATGGCTACACCTTC. Its translation is CASSAGLFYGYTF. The genes are TRBV11-2 and TRBJ1-2; D is undetermined. Trimming pared 5 bases from V and 4 bases from J, leaving 11 bases between. CDR3 length: 13 residues. Per germline, CDR1 SGHAT and CDR2 FQNNGV.

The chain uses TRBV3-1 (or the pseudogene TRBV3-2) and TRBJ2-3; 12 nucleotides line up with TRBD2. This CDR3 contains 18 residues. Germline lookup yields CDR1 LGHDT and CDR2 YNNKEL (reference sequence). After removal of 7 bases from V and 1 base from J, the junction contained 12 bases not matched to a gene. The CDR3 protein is CASTPPASGRAGTDTQYF. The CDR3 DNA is TGTGCCAGCACCCCCCCGGCTAGCGGGAGGGCCGGCACAGATACGCAGTATTTT.

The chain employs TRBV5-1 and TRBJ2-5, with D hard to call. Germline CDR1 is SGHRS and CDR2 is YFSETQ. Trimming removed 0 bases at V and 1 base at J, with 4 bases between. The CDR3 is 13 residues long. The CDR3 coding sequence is TGCGCCAGCAGCTTGGCATCCCAAGAGACCCAGTACTTC. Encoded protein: CASSLASQETQYF.

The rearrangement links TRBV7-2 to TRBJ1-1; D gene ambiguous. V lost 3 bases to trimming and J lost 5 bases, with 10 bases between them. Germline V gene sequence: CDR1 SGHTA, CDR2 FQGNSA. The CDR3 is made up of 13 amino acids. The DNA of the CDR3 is TGTGCCAGCAGCTTCTCCGCGAGGACTGAAGCTTTCTTT. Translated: CASSFSARTEAFF.

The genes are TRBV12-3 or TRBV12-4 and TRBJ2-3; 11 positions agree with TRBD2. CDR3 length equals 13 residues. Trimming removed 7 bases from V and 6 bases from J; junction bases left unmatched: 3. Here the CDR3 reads CASTLAGGDTQYF. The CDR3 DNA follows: TGTGCCAGCACCCTAGCGGGAGGCGATACGCAGTATTTT.

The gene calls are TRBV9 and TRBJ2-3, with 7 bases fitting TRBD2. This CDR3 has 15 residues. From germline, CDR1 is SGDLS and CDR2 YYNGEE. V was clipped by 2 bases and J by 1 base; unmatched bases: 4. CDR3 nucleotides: TGTGCCAGCAGCGTTCGGGGGGTCGGCACAGATACGCAGTATTTT. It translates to CASSVRGVGTDTQYF.

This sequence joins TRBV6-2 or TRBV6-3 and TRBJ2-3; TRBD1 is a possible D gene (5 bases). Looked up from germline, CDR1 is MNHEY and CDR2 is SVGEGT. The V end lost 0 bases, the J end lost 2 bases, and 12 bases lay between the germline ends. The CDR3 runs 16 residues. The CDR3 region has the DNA TGTGCCAGCAGTTACTCGGTCGACAGCCTCACAGATACGCAGTATTTT. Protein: CASSYSVDSLTDTQYF.

The CDR3, as DNA: TGCAGCGTGGACGGGACTCAGACGACAGGGGGAGATACGCAGTATTTT. Protein: CSVDGTQTTGGDTQYF. V usage is TRBV29-1 and J usage is TRBJ2-3; TRBD1 matches at 9 bases. The CDR3 is 16 residues long. J was trimmed by 5 bases and V by 6 bases; bases with no gene match: 15. Per the germline V gene, CDR1 is SQVTM and CDR2 is ANQGSEA.

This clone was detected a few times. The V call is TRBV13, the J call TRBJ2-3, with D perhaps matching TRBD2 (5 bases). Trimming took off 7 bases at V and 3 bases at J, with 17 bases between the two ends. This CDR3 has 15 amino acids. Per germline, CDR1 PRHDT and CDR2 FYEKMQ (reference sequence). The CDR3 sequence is CASNERLALTDTQYF. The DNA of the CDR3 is TGTGCCAGCAATGAAAGGCTAGCTCTGACAGATACGCAGTATTTT.

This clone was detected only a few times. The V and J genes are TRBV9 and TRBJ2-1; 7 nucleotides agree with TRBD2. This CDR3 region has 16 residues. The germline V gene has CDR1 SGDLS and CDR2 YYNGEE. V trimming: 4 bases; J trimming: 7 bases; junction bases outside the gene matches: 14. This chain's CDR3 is CASSPGGGFDRNEQFF. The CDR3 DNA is TGTGCCAGCAGCCCTGGGGGAGGGTTCGATAGGAATGAGCAGTTCTTC.

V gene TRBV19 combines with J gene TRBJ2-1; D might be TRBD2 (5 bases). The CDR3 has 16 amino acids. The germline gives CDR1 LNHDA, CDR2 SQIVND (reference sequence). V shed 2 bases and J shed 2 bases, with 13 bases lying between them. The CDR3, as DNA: TGTGCCAGTAGTATATCAGGCGGGCCCCCCTACAATGAGCAGTTCTTC. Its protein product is CASSISGGPPYNEQFF. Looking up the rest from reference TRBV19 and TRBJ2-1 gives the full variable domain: DGGITQSPKYLFRKEGQNVTLSCEQNLNHDAMYWYRQDPGQGLRLIYYSQIVNDFQKGDIAEGYSVSREKKESFPLTVTSAQKNPTAFYLCASSISGGPPYNEQFFGPGTRLTVL.

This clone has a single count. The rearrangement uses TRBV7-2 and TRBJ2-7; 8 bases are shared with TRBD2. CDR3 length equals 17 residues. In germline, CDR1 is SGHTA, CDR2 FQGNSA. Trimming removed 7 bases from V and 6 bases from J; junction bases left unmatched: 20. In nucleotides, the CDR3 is TGTGCCAGCACCTCGGGACCGTTAAAGCGCGGGAGGATCGAGCAGTACTTC. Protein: CASTSGPLKRGRIEQYF. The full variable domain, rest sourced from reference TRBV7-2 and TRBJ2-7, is GAGVSQSPSNKVTEKGKDVELRCDPISGHTALYWYRQSLGQGLEFLIYFQGNSAPDKSGLPSDRFSAERTGGSVSTLTIQRTQQEDSAVYLCASTSGPLKRGRIEQYFGPGTRLTVT.